The clone carrying this T cell receptor (beta chain) came up a few times. Its target is unknown. This entry comes from a study of glioma-infiltrating T cells after dendritic cell vaccination. Across the whole study: Samples are from glioblastoma patients in Phase I and II dendritic cell vaccine trials. General observations from the study: Complete blood and tumor specimen sets were limited to few patients. Higher TCR clonality did not directly relate to longer survival.

Sequenced by immunoSEQ multiplex PCR; TCRdb stores in-frame clones only, minus some. Of tens of thousands of clones in the sample, roughly 87% were seen once. The CDR3 length is 20 residues. J gave up 0 bases and V 3 bases, and 14 bases lay outside the gene matches. Germline loops: CDR1 SGHNT, CDR2 YYREEE (reference sequence). This sample comprised blood, obtained before dendritic cell vaccination. The clonotype comes from a human donor with glioblastoma. The V and J genes are TRBV5-4 and TRBJ2-1; 11 positions match TRBD2. The CDR3 DNA follows: TGTGCCAGCAGCTACCAATCCGGGGGGACTAGCGGATTCTCCTACAATGAGCAGTTCTTC. Translated, it gives CASSYQSGGTSGFSYNEQFF.